This TCR beta chain originates from a study of graft-versus-host responses after intestinal transplantation. Study-wide background: Recipients uniformly received anti-thymocyte globulin induction, followed by tacrolimus and steroids for two to four years.

With regard to this clone: What it recognizes is unknown.

The data were produced by immunoSEQ multiplex PCR, yet TCRdb's version contains in-frame clones alone and is incomplete. The data show approximately 89,000 clones, 90% seen once. The CDR3 is made up of 15 amino acids. Germline CDR1 and CDR2: MNHNS and SASEGT. V lost 2 bases and J 4 bases, leaving 12 bases between the germline ends. Findings of the study overall: Early post-transplant HvG declines showed an association with peak circulating GvH clone levels. In recipient marrow, GvH clones were found, and some appeared first in ileum or blood.

The clonotype was recovered from a human patient who received an intestinal transplant, so some T cells may come from the graft donor. Sequenced material: PBMCs, taken approximately 470 days after intestinal transplant. The chain is built from TRBV6-1 and TRBJ1-3, with D possibly matching TRBD1 (6 bases). The chain's CDR3 is CASSELEGVGNTIYF. In DNA form, the CDR3 reads TGTGCCAGCAGTGAATTAGAGGGGGTCGGAAACACCATATATTTT.